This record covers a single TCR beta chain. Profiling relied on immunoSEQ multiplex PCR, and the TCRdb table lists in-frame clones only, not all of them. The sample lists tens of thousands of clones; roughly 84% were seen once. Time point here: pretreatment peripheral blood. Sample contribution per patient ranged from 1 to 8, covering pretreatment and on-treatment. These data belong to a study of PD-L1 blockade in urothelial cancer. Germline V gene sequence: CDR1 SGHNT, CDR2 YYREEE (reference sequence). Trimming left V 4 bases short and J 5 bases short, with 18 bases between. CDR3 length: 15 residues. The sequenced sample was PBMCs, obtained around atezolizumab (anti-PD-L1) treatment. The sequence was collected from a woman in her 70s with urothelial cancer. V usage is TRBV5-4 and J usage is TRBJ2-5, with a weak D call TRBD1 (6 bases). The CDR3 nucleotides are TGTGCCAGCAGCCCCGAGGTGGGACAATGGGAGACCCAGTACTTC. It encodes CASSPEVGQWETQYF. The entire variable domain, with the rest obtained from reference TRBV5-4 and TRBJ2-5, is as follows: ETGVTQSPTHLIKTRGQQVTLRCSSQSGHNTVSWYQQALGQGPQFIFQYYREEENGRGNFPPRFSGLQFPNYSSELNVNALELDDSALYLCASSPEVGQWETQYFGPGTRLLVL.